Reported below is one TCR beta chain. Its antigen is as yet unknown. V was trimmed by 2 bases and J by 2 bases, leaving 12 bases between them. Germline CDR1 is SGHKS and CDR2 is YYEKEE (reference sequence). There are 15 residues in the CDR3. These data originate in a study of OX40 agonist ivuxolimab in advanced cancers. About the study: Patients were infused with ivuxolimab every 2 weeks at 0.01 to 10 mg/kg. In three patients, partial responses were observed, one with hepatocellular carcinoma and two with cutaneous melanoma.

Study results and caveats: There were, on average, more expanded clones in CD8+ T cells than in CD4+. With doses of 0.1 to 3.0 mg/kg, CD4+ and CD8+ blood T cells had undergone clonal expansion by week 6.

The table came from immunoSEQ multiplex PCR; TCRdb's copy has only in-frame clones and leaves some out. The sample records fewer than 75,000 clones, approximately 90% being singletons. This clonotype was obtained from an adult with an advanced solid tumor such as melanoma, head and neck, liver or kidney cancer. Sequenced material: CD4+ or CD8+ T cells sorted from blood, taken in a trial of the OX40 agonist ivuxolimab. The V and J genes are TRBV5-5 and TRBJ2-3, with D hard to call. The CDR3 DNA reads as TGTGCCAGCAGCTTCTCCGGTCAGATCACAGATACGCAGTATTTT. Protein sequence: CASSFSGQITDTQYF.